This T cell receptor beta chain was captured in a study of shared clonotypes between healthy human individuals. V was clipped by 4 bases and J by 6 bases, with 13 bases between them. Germline lookup yields CDR1 MNHEY and CDR2 SVGAGI. This CDR3 has 13 residues. Libraries were prepared by immunoSEQ multiplex PCR; TCRdb keeps only in-frame clonotypes and omits some of them. The table includes 1.6 million or so clones, around 98.5% detected once. Material for sequencing was naive CD4+ T cells sorted from blood. Subset: CD45RA+ positively selected. This chain joins TRBV6-5 and TRBJ2-7; no firm D call. The sequence came from a man aged 25-40 years in good health. CDR3 in amino acids: CASSSTSLGEQYF. The CDR3 DNA is TGTGCCAGCAGTTCTACTTCTCTGGGCGAGCAGTACTTC.